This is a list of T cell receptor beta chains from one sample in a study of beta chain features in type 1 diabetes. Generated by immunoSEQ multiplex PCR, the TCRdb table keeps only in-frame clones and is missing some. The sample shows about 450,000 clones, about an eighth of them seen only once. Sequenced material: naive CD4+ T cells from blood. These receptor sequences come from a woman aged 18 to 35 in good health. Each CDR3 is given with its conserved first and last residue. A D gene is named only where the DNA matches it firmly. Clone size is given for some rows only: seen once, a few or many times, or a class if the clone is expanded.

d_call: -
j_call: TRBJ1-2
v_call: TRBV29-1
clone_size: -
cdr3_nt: TGCAGCGTAGGTTCCACCGGGACACGTAACTATGGCTACACCTTC
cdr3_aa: CSVGSTGTRNYGYTF

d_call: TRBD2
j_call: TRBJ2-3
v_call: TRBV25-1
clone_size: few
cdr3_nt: TGTGCCAGCAGTTTTAGCGGGGGCCGCACAGATACGCAGTATTTT
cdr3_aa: CASSFSGGRTDTQYF

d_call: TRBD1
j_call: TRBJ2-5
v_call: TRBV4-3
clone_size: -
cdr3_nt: TGCGCCAGCAGCCAAGACGGGACAGGGAGACTGGAGACCCAGTACTTC
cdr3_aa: CASSQDGTGRLETQYF

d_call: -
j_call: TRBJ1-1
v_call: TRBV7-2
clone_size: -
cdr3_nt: TGTGCCAGCAGCTTAAACAGGAGGGACACTGAAGCTTTCTTT
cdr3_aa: CASSLNRRDTEAFF

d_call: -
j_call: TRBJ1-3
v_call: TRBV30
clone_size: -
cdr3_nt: TGTGCCTCGAAAGCAGGGCTCCCTGGAAACACCATATATTTT
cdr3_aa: CASKAGLPGNTIYF

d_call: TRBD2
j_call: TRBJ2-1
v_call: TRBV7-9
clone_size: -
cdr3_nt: TGTGCCAGCAGCTTAGGGATGGCGGGAGGGTACAATGAGCAGTTCTTC
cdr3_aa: CASSLGMAGGYNEQFF

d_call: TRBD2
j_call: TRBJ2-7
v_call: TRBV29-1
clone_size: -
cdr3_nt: TGCAGCGTAGACACCCCACGAGCGGGAAGGGGCAGGTCCGAGCAGTACTTC
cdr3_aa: CSVDTPRAGRGRSEQYF

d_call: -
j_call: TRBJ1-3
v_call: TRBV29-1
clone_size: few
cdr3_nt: TGCAGCGTTTCCCGGGACCTAGGAAACACCATATATTTT
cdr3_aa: CSVSRDLGNTIYF

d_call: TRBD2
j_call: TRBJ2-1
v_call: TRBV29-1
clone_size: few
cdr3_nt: TGCAGCGTTGTTTTCCTAGCGGGGGGCCTCTCCTACAATGAGCAGTTCTTC
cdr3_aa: CSVVFLAGGLSYNEQFF

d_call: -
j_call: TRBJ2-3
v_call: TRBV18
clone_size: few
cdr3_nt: TGTGCCAGCCGAAGGGACAGCACAGATACGCAGTATTTT
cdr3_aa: CASRRDSTDTQYF

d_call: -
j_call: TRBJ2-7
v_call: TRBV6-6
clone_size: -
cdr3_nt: TGTGCCAGCAGTTACTTGGGGACCTTTAACGAGCAGTACTTC
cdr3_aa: CASSYLGTFNEQYF

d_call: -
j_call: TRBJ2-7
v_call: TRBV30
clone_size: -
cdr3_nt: TGTGCCCAGGGCAGGAACGAGCAGTACTTC
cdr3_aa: CAQGRNEQYF

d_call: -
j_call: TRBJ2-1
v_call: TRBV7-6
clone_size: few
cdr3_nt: TGTGCCAGCAGCTTATGGGGGAGCAATGAGCAGTTCTTC
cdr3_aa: CASSLWGSNEQFF

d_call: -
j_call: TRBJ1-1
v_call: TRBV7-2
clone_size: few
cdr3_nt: TGTGCCAGCAGCTTAGGGGCAGGGATTAAGTTGGGAGCTTTCTTT
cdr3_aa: CASSLGAGIKLGAFF

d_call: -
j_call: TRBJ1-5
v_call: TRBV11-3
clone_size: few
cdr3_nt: TGTGCCAGCAGCTACGTGACAGGTGCGCCCCAGCATTTT
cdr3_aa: CASSYVTGAPQHF

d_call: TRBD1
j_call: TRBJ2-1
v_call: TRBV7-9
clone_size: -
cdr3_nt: TGTGCCAGCAGCCGGGACAGGGGCTCCTACAATGAGCAGTTCTTC
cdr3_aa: CASSRDRGSYNEQFF

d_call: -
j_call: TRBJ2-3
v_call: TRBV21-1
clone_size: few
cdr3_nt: TGTGCCAGCAGCAAAGGGGGGTGCCAAAACACAGATACGCAGTATTTT
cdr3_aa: CASSKGGCQNTDTQYF

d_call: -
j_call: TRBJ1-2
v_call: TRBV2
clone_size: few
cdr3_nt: TGTGCCAGCGGCCTGACCCTTCTAAACTATGGCTACACCTTC
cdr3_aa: CASGLTLLNYGYTF

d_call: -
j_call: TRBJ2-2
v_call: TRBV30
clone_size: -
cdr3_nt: TGTGCCTGGAGAGGCACCGGGGAGCTGTTTTTT
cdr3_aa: CAWRGTGELFF

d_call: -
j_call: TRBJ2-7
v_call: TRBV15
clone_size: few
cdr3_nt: TGTGCCACCAGCAGAGGGGGCGGGAAAATCCCCGAGCAGTACTTC
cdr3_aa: CATSRGGGKIPEQYF

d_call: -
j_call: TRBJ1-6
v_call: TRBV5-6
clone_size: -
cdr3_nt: TGTGCCAGCAGCCCTGGTAGTTCACCCCTCCACTTT
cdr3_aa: CASSPGSSPLHF

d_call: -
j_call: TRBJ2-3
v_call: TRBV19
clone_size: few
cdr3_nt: TGTGCCAGTAGTCCCCGTGGGACAGATACGCAGTATTTT
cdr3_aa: CASSPRGTDTQYF

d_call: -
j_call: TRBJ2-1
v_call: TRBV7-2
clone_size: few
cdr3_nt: TGTGCCAGCAGCTTAGGTGACTTGTTTAGGGTCGGCTACAATGAGCAGTTCTTC
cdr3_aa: CASSLGDLFRVGYNEQFF

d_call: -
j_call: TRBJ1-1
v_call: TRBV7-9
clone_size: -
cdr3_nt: TGTGCCAGCAGCTCCACCCAGAGAGGGAACACTGAAGCTTTCTTT
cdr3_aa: CASSSTQRGNTEAFF

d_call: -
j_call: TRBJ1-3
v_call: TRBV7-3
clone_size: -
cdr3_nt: TGTGCCAGCAGCTCGGGACGGAACTCTGGAAACACCATATATTTT
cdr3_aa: CASSSGRNSGNTIYF

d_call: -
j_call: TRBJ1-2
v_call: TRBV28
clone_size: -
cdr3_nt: TGTGCCAGCAGTTCTTTAGCTACCAGCTATGGCTACACCTTC
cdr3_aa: CASSSLATSYGYTF

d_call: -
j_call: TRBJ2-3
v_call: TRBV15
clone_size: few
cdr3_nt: TGTGCCACCAGCAGAGATCTGAACAGGGTTGTTTCAGATACGCAGTATTTT
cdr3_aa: CATSRDLNRVVSDTQYF

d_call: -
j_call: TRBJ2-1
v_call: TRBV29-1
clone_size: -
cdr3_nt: TGCAGCGGGGGTTGGGCTAGCGCTTACAATGAGCAGTTCTTC
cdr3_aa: CSGGWASAYNEQFF

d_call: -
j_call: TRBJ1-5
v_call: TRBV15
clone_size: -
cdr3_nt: TGTGCCACCAGCAGAGACCCTGGCGTGGCCCAGCATTTT
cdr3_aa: CATSRDPGVAQHF

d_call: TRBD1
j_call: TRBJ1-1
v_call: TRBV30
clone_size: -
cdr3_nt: TGTGCCTGGAGTCCGGGACAGGAGAACACTGAAGCTTTCTTT
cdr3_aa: CAWSPGQENTEAFF

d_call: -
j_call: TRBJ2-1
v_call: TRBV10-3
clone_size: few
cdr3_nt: TGTGCCATCAGTGGCAGCGGAGGGGGGTTCGGCAATGAGCAGTTCTTC
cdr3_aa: CAISGSGGGFGNEQFF

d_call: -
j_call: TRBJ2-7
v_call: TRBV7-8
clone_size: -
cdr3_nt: TGTGCCAGCAGCCCAGCAGTGTCCTACGAGCAGTACTTC
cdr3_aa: CASSPAVSYEQYF

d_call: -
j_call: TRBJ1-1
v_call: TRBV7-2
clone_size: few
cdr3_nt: TGTGCCAGCAGCTTTAGAGGGCCGAACACTGAAGCTTTCTTT
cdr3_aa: CASSFRGPNTEAFF

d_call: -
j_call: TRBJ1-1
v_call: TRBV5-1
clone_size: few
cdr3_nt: TGCGCCAGCAGCCTTCAAGACAGGATCACTGAAGCTTTCTTT
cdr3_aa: CASSLQDRITEAFF

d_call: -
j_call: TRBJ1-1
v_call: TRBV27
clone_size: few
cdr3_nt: TGTGCCAGCAACTTACAGAGGAACACTGAAGCTTTCTTT
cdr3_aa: CASNLQRNTEAFF

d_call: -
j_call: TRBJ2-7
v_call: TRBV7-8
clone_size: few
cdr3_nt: TGTGCCAGCAGCCCCCACGGGCCGGTCGTTATTAGCTCCTACGAGCAGTACTTC
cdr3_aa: CASSPHGPVVISSYEQYF

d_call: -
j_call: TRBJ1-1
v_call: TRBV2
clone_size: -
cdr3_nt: TGTGCCAGCTTGCTGGGGGCCGAGAACACTGAAGCTTTCTTT
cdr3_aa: CASLLGAENTEAFF

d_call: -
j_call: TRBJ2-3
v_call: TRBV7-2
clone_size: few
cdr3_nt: TGTGCCAGCAGCTTACCGGACACCACAGATACGCAGTATTTT
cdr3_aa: CASSLPDTTDTQYF

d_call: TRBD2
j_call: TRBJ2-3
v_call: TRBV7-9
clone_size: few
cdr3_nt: TGTGCCAGCAACTCCCCTCGGCTAGCGGGAGACGATACGCAGTATTTT
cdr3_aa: CASNSPRLAGDDTQYF

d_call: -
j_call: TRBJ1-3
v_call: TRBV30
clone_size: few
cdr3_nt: TGTGCCTGGAGTCCCGTGGGCCTGGGAAACACCATATATTTT
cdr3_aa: CAWSPVGLGNTIYF